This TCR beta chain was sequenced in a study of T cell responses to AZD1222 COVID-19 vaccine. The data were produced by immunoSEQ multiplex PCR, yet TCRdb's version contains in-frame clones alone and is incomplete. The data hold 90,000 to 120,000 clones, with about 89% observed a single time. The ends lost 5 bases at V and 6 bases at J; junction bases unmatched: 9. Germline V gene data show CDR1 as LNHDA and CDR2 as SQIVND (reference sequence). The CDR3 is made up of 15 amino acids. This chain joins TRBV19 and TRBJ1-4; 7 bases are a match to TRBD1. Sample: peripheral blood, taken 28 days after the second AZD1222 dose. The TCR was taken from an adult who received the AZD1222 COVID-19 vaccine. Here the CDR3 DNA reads TGTGCCAGTAGTCCGAAACAGGGGAAGGATGAAAAACTGTTTTTT. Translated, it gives CASSPKQGKDEKLFF.